Presented here are 26 T cell receptor beta chains from one specimen sequenced in a study of regulatory T cells in long-lasting Graves disease. Arm-PCR with iRepertoire HTBI primers amplified the CDR3 regions for these TCR beta libraries. From the multiplex PCR reads, TCRdb called clonotypes with MiXCR, one entry per CDR3 protein. The table records under 500,000 distinct CDR3 sequences, less than 25% of them present only once. Time point: persistent/refractory GD, antithyroid drugs over 5 years with positive TRAb. PBMC RNA was the source of the TCR library. Source: peripheral blood mononuclear cells (PBMCs), taken when the disease was refractory, from a patient treated with antithyroid drugs. These receptors were collected from a female donor with Graves disease.

V gene TRBV10-3 combines with J gene TRBJ2-7; D is tentatively TRBD1 or TRBD2 (5 bases each). The V and J ends lost 2 bases and 3 bases respectively, with 11 bases between them. The CDR3 length is 14 residues. From germline, CDR1 is ENHRY and CDR2 SYGVKD. CDR3 sequence: CAISERRGDYEQYF. In DNA form, the CDR3 reads TGTGCCATCAGTGAGCGGAGAGGGGACTACGAGCAGTACTTC.

This clonotype has at least ten counts. V and J are TRBV15 and TRBJ1-1, with D unclear. The CDR3 runs 15 residues. Germline assignment: CDR1 LNHNV and CDR2 YYDKDF (reference sequence). V was clipped by 0 bases and J by 5 bases, with 13 bases between them. The CDR3 loop reads CATSRDPSLTTEAFF. The CDR3 nucleotides read TGTGCCACCAGCAGAGATCCGAGTTTAACGACTGAAGCTTTCTTT. Using reference TRBV15 and TRBJ1-1 for the parts outside the CDR3, the full variable domain is DAMVIQNPRYQVTQFGKPVTLSCSQTLNHNVMYWYQQKSSQAPKLLFHYYDKDFNNEADTPDNFQSRRPNTSFCFLDIRSPGLGDTAMYLCATSRDPSLTTEAFFGQGTRLTVV.

This clonotype came up a few times. This may be a read error: a much more frequent sequence differs by one nucleotide. The gene calls are TRBV14 and TRBJ2-7, with 9 bases that match TRBD2. The junction had 8 bases not matched to a gene; V was cut back by 4 bases and J by 4 bases. This CDR3 is 15 amino acids long. Germline V gene lookup returns CDR1 SGHDN and CDR2 FVKESK. CDR3 sequence: CASSPRGGREYEQYF. CDR3 DNA: TGTGCCAGCAGCCCCCGGGGCGGGAGGGAATACGAGCAGTACTTC. Looking up the rest from reference TRBV14 and TRBJ2-7 gives the full variable domain: EAGVTQFPSHSVIEKGQTVTLRCDPISGHDNLYWYRRVMGKEIKFLLHFVKESKQDESGMPNNRFLAERTGGTYSTLKVQPAELEDSGVYFCASSPRGGREYEQYFGPGTRLTVT.

This clonotype was recorded at least ten times. This sequence joins TRBV11-1 and TRBJ1-1; TRBD1 agrees at 9 bases. J lost 5 bases, V lost 5 bases, and 6 bases had no gene match. The CDR3 contains 14 residues. In germline, CDR1 is SGHAT, CDR2 FQDESV (reference sequence). CDR3 in amino acids: CASSTYRGLTEAFF. CDR3 DNA: TGTGCCAGCAGCACGTACAGGGGGCTTACTGAAGCTTTCTTT.

This clonotype was seen a handful of times. The J gene is TRBJ2-7, the V gene TRBV27; 11 bases are shared with TRBD1. CDR3 length equals 14 residues. Trimming cost V 7 bases and J 4 bases; bases outside gene matches: 6. CDR1 and CDR2 from the germline V gene are MNHEY and SMNVEV (reference sequence). The CDR3 DNA reads TGTGCCAGCAAAGGACAGGGGGCTTTTTACGAGCAGTACTTC. Amino acid sequence: CASKGQGAFYEQYF.

The chain joins TRBV6-1 to TRBJ1-6; 7 bases fit TRBD1. Germline V gene sequence: CDR1 MNHNS, CDR2 SASEGT. The CDR3 contains 16 residues. With V trimmed by 4 bases and J by 5 bases, 8 bases remained unmatched. The CDR3 reads CASSARTGTDNSPLHF. The DNA for the CDR3 is TGTGCCAGCAGTGCGCGAACCGGGACAGATAATTCACCCCTCCACTTT.

This clonotype was detected ten times or more. The chain has TRBV18 and TRBJ1-2, with no clear D. CDR3 length equals 13 residues. V shed 3 bases and J shed 2 bases, with 7 bases lying between them. Germline V gene data show CDR1 as KGHSH and CDR2 as LQKENI. The DNA for the CDR3 is TGTGCCAGCTCACCCGACAAAAACTATGGCTACACCTTC. Translation gives CASSPDKNYGYTF.

Many counts were recorded for this clonotype. The V and J genes are TRBV20-1 and TRBJ2-7; TRBD2 might be the D (5 bases). The germline CDR1 and CDR2 sequences are DFQATT and SNEGSKA (reference sequence). The CDR3 is made up of 13 amino acids. With 6 bases removed from V and 0 bases from J, the gap between germline ends came to 12 bases. In DNA, the CDR3 is TGCAGTGCCAAAGGGCGGGCCTCCTACGAGCAGTACTTC. Translating gives CSAKGRASYEQYF.

This clonotype was counted only a few times. The chain uses TRBV6-2 or TRBV6-3 and TRBJ2-7; no clear D gene. V was trimmed by 2 bases and J by 0 bases, leaving 20 bases between them. The CDR3 runs to 18 residues. Germline V gives CDR1 MNHEY, CDR2 SVGEGT. The DNA for the CDR3 is TGTGCCAGCAGTTACGGGGTTGAGACCATCTGGGCCTCCTACGAGCAGTACTTC. Translating gives CASSYGVETIWASYEQYF.

This clonotype was counted between two and nine times. V and J are TRBV18 and TRBJ2-7; 12 nucleotides agree with TRBD2. The CDR3 consists of 15 residues. Germline V gene lookup returns CDR1 KGHSH and CDR2 LQKENI. Trimming took 4 bases from V and 7 from J; bases not matched to a gene: 8. CDR3 residues: CASSLLSSGRDEQYF. CDR3 bases: TGTGCCAGCTCACTCCTGTCTAGCGGGAGGGATGAGCAGTACTTC.

Worth noting for this clonotype: One base away lies a much larger clone, so this may be a sequencing read error. The rearrangement joins TRBV5-5 to TRBJ2-5; D ambiguous. The CDR3 extends over 12 amino acids. Trimming left V 4 bases short and J 5 bases short, with 9 bases between. Germline assignment: CDR1 SGHKS and CDR2 YYEKEE (reference sequence). In nucleotides, the CDR3 is TGTGCCAGCAGCGACATGGGGGAGACCCAGTACTTC. It translates to CASSDMGETQYF.

This clonotype has more than one count but fewer than ten. One junction end does not reproduce the germline sequence, and a read error may be involved. The rearrangement links TRBV6-5 to TRBJ2-7; maybe TRBD2 (7 bases). Germline CDR1 MNHEY, CDR2 SVGAGI. The length of the CDR3 is 12 residues. The CDR3 here is CASSYSRRGQDF. The CDR3 DNA sequence: TGTGCCAGCAGTTACTCGAGGCGGGGGCAGGACTTC.

This clonotype was detected ten times or more. This chain connects TRBV28 to TRBJ2-7; D may be TRBD1 or TRBD2 (5 bases each). This CDR3 contains 14 residues. CDR1 is MDHEN and CDR2 is SYDVKM in the germline V gene. Trimming cost V 2 bases and J 5 bases, with 13 bases left between them. The chain's CDR3 is CASSLRARGHEQYF. In DNA, the CDR3 is TGTGCCAGCAGTTTAAGGGCCCGGGGCCACGAGCAGTACTTC.

The V and J genes are TRBV11-2 and TRBJ1-1; the match to TRBD1 covers 10 bases. The CDR3 length is 20 residues. Germline assignment: CDR1 SGHAT and CDR2 FQNNGV. V was clipped by 2 bases and J by 6 bases; unmatched bases: 21. CDR3 protein: CASSLFPKGTGVSLPPEAFF. As DNA, the CDR3 is TGTGCCAGCAGCTTATTCCCTAAGGGGACAGGGGTATCGCTTCCCCCTGAAGCTTTCTTT.

The J gene is TRBJ2-7, the V gene TRBV27; 11 positions agree with TRBD1. V trimming: 6 bases; J trimming: 7 bases; junction bases outside the gene matches: 17. CDR3 length: 17 residues. The V gene's germline CDR1 is MNHEY and CDR2 SMNVEV (reference sequence). The CDR3 nucleotides read TGTGCCAGCAGACGAGCGACCTCCGGGACAGGGGGTTCGGAGCAGTACTTC. The encoded protein is CASRRATSGTGGSEQYF.

This clonotype has at least ten counts. This chain connects TRBV28 to TRBJ2-7, with TRBD2 as a possible D gene (6 bases). With 9 bases removed from V and 5 bases from J, the gap between germline ends came to 14 bases. Germline CDR1 is MDHEN and CDR2 is SYDVKM. This CDR3 spans 12 amino acids. The CDR3, as DNA: TGTGCCAGTTATCGGGGACTCCACGAGCAGTACTTC. Its protein is CASYRGLHEQYF.

V and J are TRBV30 and TRBJ1-6, with D tentatively TRBD1 (6 bases). CDR3 length: 13 residues. The V and J ends lost 0 bases and 8 bases respectively, with 8 bases between them. Germline CDR1 is GTSNPN and CDR2 is SVGIG (reference sequence). In DNA, the CDR3 is TGTGCCTGGAGTGTGTCAGGGGATTCACCCCTCCACTTT. Amino acids: CAWSVSGDSPLHF. Supplemented by reference TRBV30 and TRBJ1-6, the full variable domain reads SQTIHQWPATLVQPVGSPLSLECTVEGTSNPNLYWYRQAAGRGLQLLFYSVGIGQISSEVPQNLSASRPQDRQFILSSKKLLLSDSGFYLCAWSVSGDSPLHFGNGTRLTVT.

About this clonotype: A much more abundant neighbour one base away suggests this may be a read error. The chain joins TRBV24-1 to TRBJ2-5; TRBD1 is a possible D gene (5 bases). Trimming removed 4 bases from V and 0 bases from J, with 11 bases in between. Germline CDR1 and CDR2: KGHDR and SFDVKD. This CDR3 is built from 15 residues. CDR3 sequence: CATSDGRQYQETQYF. The DNA for the CDR3 is TGTGCCACCAGTGACGGTCGACAGTACCAAGAGACCCAGTACTTC.

This clonotype appeared many times. The rearrangement uses TRBV6-9 and TRBJ2-7; D might be TRBD2 (5 bases). The V gene's germline CDR1 is MNHGY and CDR2 SVAAGI. CDR3 size: 14 residues. V was pared by 3 bases and J by 5 bases, with 14 bases between. The chain's CDR3 is CASSYSEGTHEQYF. The CDR3 DNA is TGTGCCAGCAGTTACTCCGAGGGTACCCACGAGCAGTACTTC.

The chain carries TRBV27 and TRBJ2-3; a possible D gene is TRBD1 (6 bases). The CDR3 is 16 amino acids. CDR1 and CDR2 (germline): MNHEY, SMNVEV (reference sequence). Trimming removed 1 base at V and 2 bases at J, with 13 bases between. The CDR3 is CASSLWGRGSTDTQYF. CDR3 nucleotide sequence: TGTGCCAGCAGTTTATGGGGCAGGGGATCCACAGATACGCAGTATTTT.

J is TRBJ2-1 and V is TRBV5-1, with 9 bases aligning to TRBD2. This CDR3 spans 15 amino acids. From germline, CDR1 is SGHRS and CDR2 YFSETQ. With 4 bases clipped from V and 10 bases from J, the junction kept 12 bases outside the gene matches. The CDR3 is CASSLLAGSGREQFF. In DNA form, the CDR3 reads TGCGCCAGCAGCCTGCTAGCGGGATCCGGTCGCGAGCAGTTCTTC.

The V and J genes are TRBV19 and TRBJ2-7; maybe TRBD1 (5 bases). V lost 9 bases to trimming and J lost 4 bases, with 10 bases between them. CDR1 is LNHDA, CDR2 SQIVND, per germline (reference sequence). CDR3 length: 11 residues. The CDR3 DNA reads TGTGCCAGCCAAGACAGATACGAGCAGTACTTC. Translated, it gives CASQDRYEQYF.

This clonotype occurred many times. This chain uses TRBV30 with TRBJ1-4; no firm D call. The CDR3 extends over 14 amino acids. The V and J ends lost 3 bases and 0 bases respectively, with 8 bases between them. Germline assignment: CDR1 GTSNPN and CDR2 SVGIG (reference sequence). The CDR3 coding sequence is TGTGCCTGGAGCCCGCCCCCAACTAATGAAAAACTGTTTTTT. It is translated as CAWSPPPTNEKLFF.

This clonotype was counted a few times. The genes are TRBV5-4 and TRBJ1-4, with a weak D call TRBD1 (5 bases). V shed 4 bases and J shed 8 bases, with 15 bases lying between them. This CDR3 has 14 residues. Germline CDR1 SGHNT, CDR2 YYREEE (reference sequence). The CDR3 loop reads CASSPGTAKEKLFF. The CDR3 DNA reads as TGTGCCAGCAGCCCGGGGACCGCAAAGGAAAAACTGTTTTTT.

This clonotype was observed at least ten times. The gene calls are TRBV28 and TRBJ2-7; TRBD2 matches at 12 bases. The CDR3 length is 15 residues. Germline CDR1 is MDHEN and CDR2 is SYDVKM. The ends lost 2 bases at V and 7 bases at J; junction bases unmatched: 6. The CDR3 DNA sequence: TGTGCCAGCAGTTTAAGACTAGCGGGAGCGGGGGAGCAGTACTTC. Translating gives CASSLRLAGAGEQYF.

The chain couples TRBV14 to TRBJ2-7; 10 nucleotides align to TRBD1. Germline lookup yields CDR1 SGHDN and CDR2 FVKESK. The CDR3 is 16 amino acids. J gave up 2 bases and V 4 bases, and 8 bases lay outside the gene matches. CDR3 region: CASSLYTGTGAYEQYF. The CDR3 DNA reads TGTGCCAGCAGCCTCTACACCGGGACAGGGGCCTACGAGCAGTACTTC. Drawing the rest from reference TRBV14 and TRBJ2-7, the complete variable domain is EAGVTQFPSHSVIEKGQTVTLRCDPISGHDNLYWYRRVMGKEIKFLLHFVKESKQDESGMPNNRFLAERTGGTYSTLKVQPAELEDSGVYFCASSLYTGTGAYEQYFGPGTRLTVT.